Listed below are T cell receptor beta chains from one sample, sequenced in a study of T cell responses to AZD1222 COVID-19 vaccine. TCRdb keeps only in-frame clones here, not all; method: immunoSEQ multiplex PCR. The table shows around 170,000 clones, with around 90% occurring only once. The starting material was peripheral blood, obtained 28 days after the second AZD1222 dose. These receptors all stem from an adult who received the AZD1222 COVID-19 vaccine. Both conserved end residues are part of each CDR3. D genes are given only for firm matches. Not all rows give a size; the values are once, few, many and, for expanded clones, a class.

v_call: TRBV30
j_call: TRBJ1-4
d_call: NA
clone_size: NA
cdr3_aa: CAWSAFREKLFF
cdr3_nt: TGTGCCTGGAGTGCTTTTAGGGAAAAACTGTTTTTT

v_call: TRBV9
j_call: TRBJ1-4
d_call: NA
clone_size: NA
cdr3_aa: CASSVEGTTNEKLFF
cdr3_nt: TGTGCCAGCAGCGTCGAGGGAACTACTAATGAAAAACTGTTTTTT

v_call: TRBV6-2/TRBV6-3
j_call: TRBJ2-6
d_call: TRBD2
clone_size: NA
cdr3_aa: CASSYEGTSGPDSGANVLTF
cdr3_nt: TGTGCCAGCAGTTACGAGGGGACTAGCGGACCCGACTCTGGGGCCAACGTCCTGACTTTC

v_call: TRBV19
j_call: TRBJ1-4
d_call: TRBD1
clone_size: NA
cdr3_aa: CASSAGTGGLGEKLFF
cdr3_nt: TGTGCCAGTAGTGCTGGCACAGGGGGCCTTGGTGAAAAACTGTTTTTT

v_call: TRBV2
j_call: TRBJ2-1
d_call: NA
clone_size: NA
cdr3_aa: CASSVGRTERQFF
cdr3_nt: TGTGCCAGCAGTGTAGGACGGACAGAGAGGCAGTTCTTC

v_call: TRBV15
j_call: TRBJ2-5
d_call: NA
clone_size: NA
cdr3_aa: CATGTREETQYF
cdr3_nt: TGTGCCACCGGAACTAGGGAAGAGACCCAGTACTTC

v_call: TRBV7-2
j_call: TRBJ1-3
d_call: TRBD1
clone_size: once
cdr3_aa: CASSQQFTGAGNTIYF
cdr3_nt: TGTGCCAGCAGCCAACAATTTACAGGGGCTGGAAACACCATATATTTT

v_call: TRBV21-1
j_call: TRBJ2-3
d_call: NA
clone_size: NA
cdr3_aa: CASSKDRRRDRGPVLLTDTQYF
cdr3_nt: TGTGCCAGCAGCAAAGATAGACGGAGGGACAGGGGGCCGGTTCTGCTCACAGATACGCAGTATTTT

v_call: TRBV5-8
j_call: TRBJ1-5
d_call: TRBD1
clone_size: NA
cdr3_aa: CASSLDRDQPQHF
cdr3_nt: TGTGCCAGCAGCTTAGACAGGGACCAGCCCCAGCATTTT

v_call: TRBV5-1
j_call: TRBJ1-3
d_call: NA
clone_size: NA
cdr3_aa: CASSPAKGSGNTIYF
cdr3_nt: TGCGCCAGCAGCCCCGCTAAAGGGAGCGGCAACACCATATATTTT

v_call: TRBV4-2
j_call: TRBJ2-7
d_call: TRBD2
clone_size: NA
cdr3_aa: CASSPRGLAGNEQYF
cdr3_nt: TGTGCCAGCAGCCCGAGGGGACTAGCTGGAAACGAGCAGTACTTC

v_call: TRBV7-2
j_call: TRBJ1-2
d_call: NA
clone_size: NA
cdr3_aa: CASSLTSPGDSGYTF
cdr3_nt: TGTGCCAGCAGCTTAACGTCCCCAGGGGATAGTGGCTACACCTTC

v_call: TRBV7-6
j_call: TRBJ2-6
d_call: NA
clone_size: NA
cdr3_aa: CASSLFGAGANVLTF
cdr3_nt: TGTGCCAGCAGCTTATTCGGGGCTGGGGCCAACGTCCTGACTTTC

v_call: TRBV7-2
j_call: TRBJ1-1
d_call: TRBD1
clone_size: NA
cdr3_aa: CASSLSYHRGLSTEAFF
cdr3_nt: TGTGCCAGCAGCCTATCTTACCACAGGGGATTGAGCACTGAAGCTTTCTTT

v_call: TRBV2
j_call: TRBJ1-1
d_call: NA
clone_size: NA
cdr3_aa: CASSVTNTEAFF
cdr3_nt: TGTGCCAGCAGTGTCACGAACACTGAAGCTTTCTTT

v_call: TRBV27
j_call: TRBJ1-5
d_call: NA
clone_size: NA
cdr3_aa: CASNIDILNNQPQHF
cdr3_nt: TGTGCCAGCAACATAGACATTTTGAACAATCAGCCCCAGCATTTT

v_call: TRBV9
j_call: TRBJ2-7
d_call: TRBD2
clone_size: NA
cdr3_aa: CASSVAGGTAYEQYF
cdr3_nt: TGTGCCAGCAGCGTAGCGGGAGGTACGGCCTACGAGCAGTACTTC

v_call: TRBV5-1
j_call: TRBJ2-5
d_call: TRBD2
clone_size: NA
cdr3_aa: CASSSSGDYQETQYF
cdr3_nt: TGCGCCAGCAGCTCTAGCGGGGATTACCAAGAGACCCAGTACTTC

v_call: TRBV7-6
j_call: TRBJ1-2
d_call: TRBD1
clone_size: NA
cdr3_aa: CASSPGGGLSLLYGYTF
cdr3_nt: TGTGCCAGCAGCCCAGGGGGGGGCCTATCATTGCTCTATGGCTACACCTTC

v_call: TRBV4-2
j_call: TRBJ1-1
d_call: NA
clone_size: NA
cdr3_aa: CASSQDLGVGEAFF
cdr3_nt: TGTGCCAGCAGCCAAGATCTAGGGGTCGGGGAAGCTTTCTTT

v_call: TRBV19
j_call: TRBJ2-2
d_call: NA
clone_size: NA
cdr3_aa: CASSSGRSTGELFF
cdr3_nt: TGTGCCAGTAGTTCGGGACGGAGTACCGGGGAGCTGTTTTTT

v_call: TRBV4-1
j_call: TRBJ2-7
d_call: NA
clone_size: once
cdr3_aa: CASSQPGGGSYEQYF
cdr3_nt: TGCGCCAGCAGCCAGCCCGGTGGCGGCTCCTACGAGCAGTACTTC

v_call: TRBV4-1
j_call: TRBJ2-7
d_call: NA
clone_size: NA
cdr3_aa: CASSHPRLTAYEQYF
cdr3_nt: TGCGCCAGCAGCCACCCTAGACTGACGGCCTACGAGCAGTACTTC

v_call: TRBV10-3
j_call: TRBJ1-4
d_call: TRBD1
clone_size: NA
cdr3_aa: CAISAGGNEKLFF
cdr3_nt: TGTGCCATCAGTGCAGGGGGAAATGAAAAACTGTTTTTT

v_call: TRBV3-1/TRBV3-2
j_call: TRBJ2-1
d_call: TRBD1
clone_size: NA
cdr3_aa: CASSPDRGRSSYNEQFF
cdr3_nt: TGTGCCAGCAGCCCCGACAGGGGCAGAAGCTCCTACAATGAGCAGTTCTTC

v_call: TRBV11-2
j_call: TRBJ1-3
d_call: NA
clone_size: NA
cdr3_aa: CASSFTRQPNTIYF
cdr3_nt: TGTGCCAGCAGCTTTACTAGACAGCCCAACACCATATATTTT

v_call: TRBV9
j_call: TRBJ1-2
d_call: TRBD1
clone_size: NA
cdr3_aa: CASSPPSTGNYGYTF
cdr3_nt: TGTGCCAGCAGCCCTCCTTCGACAGGGAACTATGGCTACACCTTC

v_call: TRBV6-1
j_call: TRBJ2-7
d_call: NA
clone_size: once
cdr3_aa: CASSEAGFIPYEQYF
cdr3_nt: TGTGCCAGCAGTGAAGCCGGCTTCATCCCGTACGAGCAGTACTTC

v_call: TRBV28
j_call: TRBJ2-3
d_call: TRBD1
clone_size: NA
cdr3_aa: CASSSPGQGSTDTQYF
cdr3_nt: TGTGCCAGCAGTTCTCCGGGACAGGGGAGCACAGATACGCAGTATTTT

v_call: TRBV28
j_call: TRBJ1-5
d_call: TRBD1
clone_size: NA
cdr3_aa: CASSVRRTGGDQPQHF
cdr3_nt: TGTGCCAGCAGTGTACGTAGGACAGGGGGCGATCAGCCCCAGCATTTT

v_call: TRBV6-5
j_call: TRBJ2-1
d_call: TRBD2
clone_size: NA
cdr3_aa: CASSLAGGGEQFF
cdr3_nt: TGTGCCAGCAGTTTGGCGGGGGGCGGGGAGCAGTTCTTC

v_call: TRBV28
j_call: TRBJ2-5
d_call: TRBD2
clone_size: once
cdr3_aa: CASSFRGVQETQYF
cdr3_nt: TGTGCCAGCAGTTTTCGGGGGGTGCAAGAGACCCAGTACTTC

v_call: TRBV28
j_call: TRBJ1-5
d_call: TRBD1
clone_size: NA
cdr3_aa: CASSDRGPGNQPQHF
cdr3_nt: TGTGCCAGCAGTGACAGGGGGCCGGGAAATCAGCCCCAGCATTTT

v_call: TRBV7-8
j_call: TRBJ2-3
d_call: NA
clone_size: NA
cdr3_aa: CASFLGAPAGTDTQYF
cdr3_nt: TGTGCCAGCTTCCTAGGGGCACCCGCAGGGACAGATACGCAGTATTTT

v_call: TRBV5-3
j_call: TRBJ2-3
d_call: TRBD1
clone_size: NA
cdr3_aa: CARSLGQGFLFADTQYF
cdr3_nt: TGTGCCAGAAGCTTGGGACAGGGATTCCTTTTCGCAGATACGCAGTATTTT

v_call: TRBV2
j_call: TRBJ2-1
d_call: TRBD2
clone_size: NA
cdr3_aa: CASSGSSGRANEQFF
cdr3_nt: TGTGCCAGCAGTGGTTCTAGCGGGAGGGCCAATGAGCAGTTCTTC

v_call: TRBV7-3
j_call: TRBJ2-7
d_call: TRBD2
clone_size: once
cdr3_aa: CASSPRLAGTNEQYF
cdr3_nt: TGTGCCAGCAGCCCCCGACTAGCGGGAACCAACGAGCAGTACTTC

v_call: TRBV7-3
j_call: TRBJ2-3
d_call: TRBD2
clone_size: NA
cdr3_aa: CASSLASGANTDTQYF
cdr3_nt: TGTGCCAGCAGCTTAGCAAGCGGGGCCAACACAGATACGCAGTATTTT

v_call: TRBV7-8
j_call: TRBJ2-3
d_call: TRBD2
clone_size: NA
cdr3_aa: CASSLSAGGLTDTQYF
cdr3_nt: TGTGCCAGCAGCTTATCTGCGGGAGGCCTCACAGATACGCAGTATTTT

v_call: TRBV19
j_call: TRBJ1-6
d_call: NA
clone_size: NA
cdr3_aa: CASSMDRTTIGSSYNSPLHF
cdr3_nt: TGTGCCAGTAGTATGGACCGGACCACCATCGGGAGCTCCTATAATTCACCCCTCCACTTT

v_call: TRBV28
j_call: TRBJ2-6
d_call: NA
clone_size: NA
cdr3_aa: CATLRDTGTPNIGANVLTF
cdr3_nt: TGTGCCACTCTGAGAGATACCGGGACACCGAATATCGGGGCCAACGTCCTGACTTTC